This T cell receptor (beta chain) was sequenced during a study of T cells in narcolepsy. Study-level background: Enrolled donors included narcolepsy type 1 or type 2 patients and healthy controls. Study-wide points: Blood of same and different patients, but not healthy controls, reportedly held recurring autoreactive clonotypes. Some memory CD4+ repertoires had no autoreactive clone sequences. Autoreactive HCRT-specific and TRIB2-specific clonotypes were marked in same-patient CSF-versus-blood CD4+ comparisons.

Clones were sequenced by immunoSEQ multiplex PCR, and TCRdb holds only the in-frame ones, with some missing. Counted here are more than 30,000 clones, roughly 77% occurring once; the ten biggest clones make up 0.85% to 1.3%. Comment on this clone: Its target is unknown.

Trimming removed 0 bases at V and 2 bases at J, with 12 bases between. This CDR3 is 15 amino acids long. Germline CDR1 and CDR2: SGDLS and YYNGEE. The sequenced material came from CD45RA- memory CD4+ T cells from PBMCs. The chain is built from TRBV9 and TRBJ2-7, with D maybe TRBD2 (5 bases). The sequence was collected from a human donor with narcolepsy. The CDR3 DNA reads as TGTGCCAGCAGCGTAGCCGGGGTAGGGACCTACGAGCAGTACTTC. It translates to CASSVAGVGTYEQYF.